This T cell receptor beta chain appears in the sequencing data of a study of T cells in Graves' hyperthyroidism and ophthalmopathy. CDR1 SGHRS and CDR2 YFSETQ come from the germline V gene. V was cut by 1 base and J by 0 bases, with 6 bases left in between. This CDR3 has 14 amino acids. This clonotype was picked up many times. TCR beta CDR3 regions were amplified from RNA. In the first-round RT-PCR of the TCR CDR3, the HTBI primer set was used. One entry per CDR3 protein, called by TCRdb with MiXCR from the multiplex PCR reads. Of over 300,000 distinct CDR3 sequences in the sample, approximately 13% were seen once.

Sample: blood. The origin of this receptor is a woman aged 60-75 years with Graves' hyperthyroidism. This rearrangement joins TRBV5-1 to TRBJ2-3; D remains unclear. The CDR3 here is CASSLRSSTDTQYF. The CDR3 nucleotides are TGCGCCAGCAGCTTGAGGTCTAGCACAGATACGCAGTATTTT.